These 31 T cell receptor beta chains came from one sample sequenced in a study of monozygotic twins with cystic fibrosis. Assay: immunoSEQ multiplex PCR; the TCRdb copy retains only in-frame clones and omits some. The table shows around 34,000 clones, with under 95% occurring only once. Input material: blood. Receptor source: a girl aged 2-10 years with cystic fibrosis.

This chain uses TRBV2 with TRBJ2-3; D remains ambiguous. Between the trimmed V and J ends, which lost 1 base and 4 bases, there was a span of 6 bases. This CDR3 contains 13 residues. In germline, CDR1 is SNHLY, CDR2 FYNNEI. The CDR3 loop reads CASSEGSADTQYF. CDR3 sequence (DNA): TGTGCCAGCAGTGAAGGGTCCGCAGATACGCAGTATTTT.

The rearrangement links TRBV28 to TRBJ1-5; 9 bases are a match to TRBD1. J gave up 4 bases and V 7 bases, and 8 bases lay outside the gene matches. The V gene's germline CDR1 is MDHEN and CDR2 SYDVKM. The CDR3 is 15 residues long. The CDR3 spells CASTTGQGRNQPQHF. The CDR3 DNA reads TGTGCCAGCACTACCGGACAGGGGAGGAATCAGCCCCAGCATTTT.

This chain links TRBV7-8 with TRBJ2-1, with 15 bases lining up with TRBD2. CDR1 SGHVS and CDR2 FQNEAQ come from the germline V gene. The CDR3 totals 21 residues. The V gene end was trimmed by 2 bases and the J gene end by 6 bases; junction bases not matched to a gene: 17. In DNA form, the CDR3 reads TGTGCCAGCAGCTTACCCCCTGGACAACTTGGGACTAGCGGGAGGCTCAATGAGCAGTTCTTC. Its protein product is CASSLPPGQLGTSGRLNEQFF.

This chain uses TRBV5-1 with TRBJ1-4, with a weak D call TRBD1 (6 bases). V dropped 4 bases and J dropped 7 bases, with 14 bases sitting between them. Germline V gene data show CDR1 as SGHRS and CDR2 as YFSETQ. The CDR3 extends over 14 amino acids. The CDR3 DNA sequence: TGCGCCAGCAGCACAGGGTTAGTTCGTGAAAAACTGTTTTTT. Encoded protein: CASSTGLVREKLFF.

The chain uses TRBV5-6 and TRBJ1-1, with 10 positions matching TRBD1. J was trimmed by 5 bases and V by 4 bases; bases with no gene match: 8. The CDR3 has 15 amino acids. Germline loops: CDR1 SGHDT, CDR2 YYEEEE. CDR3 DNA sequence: TGTGCCAGCAGCCCCCTGGGACAGGGGAAGACTGAAGCTTTCTTT. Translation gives CASSPLGQGKTEAFF.

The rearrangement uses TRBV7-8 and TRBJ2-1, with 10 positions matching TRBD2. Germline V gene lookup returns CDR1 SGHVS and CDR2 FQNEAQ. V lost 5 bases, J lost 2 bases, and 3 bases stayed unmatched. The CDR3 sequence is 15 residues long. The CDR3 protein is CASSIGTSAYNEQFF. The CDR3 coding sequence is TGTGCCAGCAGCATAGGGACTAGCGCCTACAATGAGCAGTTCTTC.

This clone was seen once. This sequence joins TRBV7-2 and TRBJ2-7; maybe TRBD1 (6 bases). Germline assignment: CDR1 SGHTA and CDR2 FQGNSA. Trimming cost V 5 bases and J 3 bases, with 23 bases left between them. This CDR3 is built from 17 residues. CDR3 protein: CASSHPPLQGSGYEQYF. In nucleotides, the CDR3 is TGTGCCAGCAGCCACCCCCCTCTACAGGGTTCCGGCTACGAGCAGTACTTC.

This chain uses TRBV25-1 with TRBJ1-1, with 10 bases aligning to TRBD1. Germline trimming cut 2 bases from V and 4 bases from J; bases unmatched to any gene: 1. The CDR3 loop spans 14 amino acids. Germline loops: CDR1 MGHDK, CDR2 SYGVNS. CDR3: CASSEGTGATEAFF. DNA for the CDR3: TGTGCCAGCAGTGAAGGGACAGGGGCCACTGAAGCTTTCTTT.

The CDR3 loop reads CAWSGTVRGQPQHF. The CDR3 DNA reads TGTGCCTGGAGTGGGACAGTGAGAGGTCAGCCCCAGCATTTT. V is TRBV30 and J is TRBJ1-5; TRBD1 is a possible D gene (6 bases). The ends were cut back, 1 base at V and 6 bases at J, with 13 bases in the middle. The CDR3 extends over 14 amino acids. Germline assignment: CDR1 GTSNPN and CDR2 SVGIG (reference sequence). The complete variable domain, with remaining parts taken from reference TRBV30 and TRBJ1-5, reads SQTIHQWPATLVQPVGSPLSLECTVEGTSNPNLYWYRQAAGRGLQLLFYSVGIGQISSEVPQNLSASRPQDRQFILSSKKLLLSDSGFYLCAWSGTVRGQPQHFGDGTRLSIL.

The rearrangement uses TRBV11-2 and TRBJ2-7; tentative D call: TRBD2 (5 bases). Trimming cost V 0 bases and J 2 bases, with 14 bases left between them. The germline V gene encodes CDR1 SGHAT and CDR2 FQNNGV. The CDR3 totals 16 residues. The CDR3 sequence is CASSLDLLGRTYEQYF. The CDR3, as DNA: TGTGCCAGCAGCTTAGATCTACTAGGTAGGACCTACGAGCAGTACTTC.

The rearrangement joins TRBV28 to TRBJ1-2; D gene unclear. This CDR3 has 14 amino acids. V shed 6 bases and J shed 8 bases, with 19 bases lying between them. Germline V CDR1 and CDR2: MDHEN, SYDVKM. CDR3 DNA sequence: TGTGCCAGCAGCCCGGCCCCCTCCCTCTGGGGCTACACCTTC. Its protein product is CASSPAPSLWGYTF.

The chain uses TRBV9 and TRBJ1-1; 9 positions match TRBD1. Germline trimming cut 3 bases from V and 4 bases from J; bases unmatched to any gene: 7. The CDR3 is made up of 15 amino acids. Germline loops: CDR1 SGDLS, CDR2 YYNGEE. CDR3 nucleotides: TGTGCCAGCAGCGGGGGACAGGGATCGACCACTGAAGCTTTCTTT. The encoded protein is CASSGGQGSTTEAFF.

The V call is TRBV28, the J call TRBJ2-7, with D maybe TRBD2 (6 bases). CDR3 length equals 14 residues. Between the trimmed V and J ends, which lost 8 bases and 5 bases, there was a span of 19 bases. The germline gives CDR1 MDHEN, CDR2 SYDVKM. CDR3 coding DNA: TGTGCCAGCGTTCCTACAGCGGGTTCCCACGAGCAGTACTTC. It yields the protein CASVPTAGSHEQYF.

DNA of the CDR3: TGTGCCAGCAGTCTGGGGGTTTTGTACACTGAAGCTTTCTTT. Its protein is CASSLGVLYTEAFF. The V gene is TRBV6-1, the J gene TRBJ1-1; D is possibly TRBD1 (5 bases). CDR3 length: 14 residues. V lost 5 bases and J 3 bases, leaving 13 bases between the germline ends. Per germline, CDR1 MNHNS and CDR2 SASEGT.

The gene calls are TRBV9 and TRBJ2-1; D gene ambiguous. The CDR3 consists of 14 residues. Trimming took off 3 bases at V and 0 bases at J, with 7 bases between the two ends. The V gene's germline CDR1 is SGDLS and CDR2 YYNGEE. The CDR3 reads CASSGPSSYNEQFF. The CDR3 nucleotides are TGTGCCAGCAGCGGACCTAGCTCCTACAATGAGCAGTTCTTC.

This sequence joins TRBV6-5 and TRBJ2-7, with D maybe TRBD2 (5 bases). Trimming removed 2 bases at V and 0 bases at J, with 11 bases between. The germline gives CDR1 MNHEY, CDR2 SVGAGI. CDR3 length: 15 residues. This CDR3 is CASSYEDGVSYEQYF. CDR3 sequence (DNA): TGTGCCAGCAGTTACGAGGACGGGGTCTCCTACGAGCAGTACTTC.

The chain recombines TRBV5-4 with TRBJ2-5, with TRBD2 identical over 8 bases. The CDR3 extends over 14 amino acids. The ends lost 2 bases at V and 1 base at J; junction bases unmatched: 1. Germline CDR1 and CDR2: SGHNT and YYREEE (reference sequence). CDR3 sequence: CASSFRGGQETQYF. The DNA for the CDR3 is TGTGCCAGCAGCTTCCGGGGGGGCCAAGAGACCCAGTACTTC.

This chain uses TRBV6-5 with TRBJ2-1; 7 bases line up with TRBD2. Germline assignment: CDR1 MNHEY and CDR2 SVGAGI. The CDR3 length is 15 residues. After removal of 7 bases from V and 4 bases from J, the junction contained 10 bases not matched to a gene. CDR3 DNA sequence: TGTGCCAGCAAGGTTGGACGGGAGGTATACAATGAGCAGTTCTTC. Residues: CASKVGREVYNEQFF.

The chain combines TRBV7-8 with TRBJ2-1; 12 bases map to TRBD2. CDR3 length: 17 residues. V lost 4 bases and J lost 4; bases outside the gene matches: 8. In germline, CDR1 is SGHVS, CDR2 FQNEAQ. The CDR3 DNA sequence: TGTGCCAGCAGCTCCCCGCTACTAGCGGGGGGTTACAATGAGCAGTTCTTC. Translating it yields CASSSPLLAGGYNEQFF.

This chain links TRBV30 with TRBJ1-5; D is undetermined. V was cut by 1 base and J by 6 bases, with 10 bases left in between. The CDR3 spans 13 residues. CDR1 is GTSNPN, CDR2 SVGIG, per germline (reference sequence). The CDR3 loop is CAWSAGEGQPQHF. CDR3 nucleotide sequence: TGTGCCTGGAGTGCTGGGGAGGGTCAGCCCCAGCATTTT. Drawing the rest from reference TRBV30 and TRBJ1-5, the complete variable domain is SQTIHQWPATLVQPVGSPLSLECTVEGTSNPNLYWYRQAAGRGLQLLFYSVGIGQISSEVPQNLSASRPQDRQFILSSKKLLLSDSGFYLCAWSAGEGQPQHFGDGTRLSIL.

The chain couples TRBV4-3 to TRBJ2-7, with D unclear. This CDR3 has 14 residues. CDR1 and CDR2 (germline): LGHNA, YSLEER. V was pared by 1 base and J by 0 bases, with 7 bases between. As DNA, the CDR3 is TGCGCCAGCAGCCAAGTCTGGCCCTCCTACGAGCAGTACTTC. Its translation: CASSQVWPSYEQYF.

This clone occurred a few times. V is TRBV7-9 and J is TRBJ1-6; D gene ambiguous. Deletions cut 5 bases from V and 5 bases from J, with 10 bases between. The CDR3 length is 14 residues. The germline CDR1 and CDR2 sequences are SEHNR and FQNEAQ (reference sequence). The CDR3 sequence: CASSLTIDNSPLHF. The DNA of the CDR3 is TGTGCCAGCAGCCTGACCATCGATAATTCACCCCTCCACTTT.

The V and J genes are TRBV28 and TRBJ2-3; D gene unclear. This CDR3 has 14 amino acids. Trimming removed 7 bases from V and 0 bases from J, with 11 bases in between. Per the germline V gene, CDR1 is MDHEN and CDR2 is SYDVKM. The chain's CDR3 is CASISNPSTDTQYF. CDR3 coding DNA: TGTGCCAGCATCTCTAACCCTAGCACAGATACGCAGTATTTT.

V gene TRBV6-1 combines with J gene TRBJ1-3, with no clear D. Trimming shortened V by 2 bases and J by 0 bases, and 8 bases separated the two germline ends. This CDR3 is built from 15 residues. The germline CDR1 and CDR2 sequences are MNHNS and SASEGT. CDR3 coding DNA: TGTGCCAGCAGTGAATTGACCGGCTCTGGAAACACCATATATTTT. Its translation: CASSELTGSGNTIYF.

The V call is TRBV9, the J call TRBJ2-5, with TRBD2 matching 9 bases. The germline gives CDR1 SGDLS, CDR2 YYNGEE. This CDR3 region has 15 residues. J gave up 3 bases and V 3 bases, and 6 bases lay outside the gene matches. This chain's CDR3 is CASSALGGREETQYF. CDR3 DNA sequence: TGTGCCAGCAGCGCCCTTGGCGGGAGGGAAGAGACCCAGTACTTC.

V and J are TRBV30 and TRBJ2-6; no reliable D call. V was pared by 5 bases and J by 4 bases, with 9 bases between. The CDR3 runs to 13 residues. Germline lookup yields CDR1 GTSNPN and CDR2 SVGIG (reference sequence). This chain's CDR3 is CAWERNGANVLTF. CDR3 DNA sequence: TGTGCCTGGGAGAGGAACGGGGCCAACGTCCTGACTTTC.

CDR3 in amino acids: CATHFATSGGDNEQFF. The CDR3 DNA is TGTGCCACTCACTTCGCCACTAGCGGGGGGGACAATGAGCAGTTCTTC. V gene TRBV19 combines with J gene TRBJ2-1; 13 positions agree with TRBD2. Germline assignment: CDR1 LNHDA and CDR2 SQIVND (reference sequence). The CDR3 covers 16 residues. After removal of 10 bases from V and 5 bases from J, the junction contained 11 bases not matched to a gene.

The CDR3 loop is CASSLQNEKLFF. The DNA for the CDR3 is TGTGCCAGCAGCCTCCAGAATGAAAAACTGTTTTTT. The chain has TRBV7-2 and TRBJ1-4; the D is unclear. The germline V gene encodes CDR1 SGHTA and CDR2 FQGNSA. This CDR3 has 12 amino acids. The V and J ends lost 5 bases and 5 bases respectively, with 6 bases between them.

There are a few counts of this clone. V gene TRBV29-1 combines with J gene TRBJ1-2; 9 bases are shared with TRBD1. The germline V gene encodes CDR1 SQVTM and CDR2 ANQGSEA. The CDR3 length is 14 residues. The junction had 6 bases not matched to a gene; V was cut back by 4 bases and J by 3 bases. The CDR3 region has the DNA TGCAGCGTTGCAGGGGGACAGGGAGACTATGGCTACACCTTC. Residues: CSVAGGQGDYGYTF.

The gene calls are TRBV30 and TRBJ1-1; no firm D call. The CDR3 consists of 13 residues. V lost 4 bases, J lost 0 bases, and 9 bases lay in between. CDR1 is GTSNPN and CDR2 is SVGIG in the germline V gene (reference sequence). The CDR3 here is CAWNQHLNTEAFF. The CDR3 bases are TGTGCCTGGAACCAACATTTGAACACTGAAGCTTTCTTT. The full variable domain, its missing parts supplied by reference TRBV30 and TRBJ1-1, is SQTIHQWPATLVQPVGSPLSLECTVEGTSNPNLYWYRQAAGRGLQLLFYSVGIGQISSEVPQNLSASRPQDRQFILSSKKLLLSDSGFYLCAWNQHLNTEAFFGQGTRLTVV.

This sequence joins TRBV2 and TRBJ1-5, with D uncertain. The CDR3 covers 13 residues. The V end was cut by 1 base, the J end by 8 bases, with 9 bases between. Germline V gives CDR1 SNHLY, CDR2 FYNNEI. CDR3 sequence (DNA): TGTGCCAGCAGTGAAGGGAGGCCGGAGCCCCAGCATTTT. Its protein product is CASSEGRPEPQHF.